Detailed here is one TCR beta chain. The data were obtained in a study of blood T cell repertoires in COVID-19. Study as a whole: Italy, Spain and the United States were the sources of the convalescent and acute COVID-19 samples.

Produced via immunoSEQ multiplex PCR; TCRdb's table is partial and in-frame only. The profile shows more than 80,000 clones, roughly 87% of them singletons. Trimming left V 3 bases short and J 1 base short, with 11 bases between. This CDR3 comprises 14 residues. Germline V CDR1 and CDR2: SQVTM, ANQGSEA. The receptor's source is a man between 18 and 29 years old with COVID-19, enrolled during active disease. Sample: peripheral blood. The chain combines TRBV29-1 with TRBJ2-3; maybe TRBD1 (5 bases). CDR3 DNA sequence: TGCAGCGTTGATAGCAGGGCGCGCACAGATACGCAGTATTTT. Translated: CSVDSRARTDTQYF.